This passage covers 29 T cell receptor beta chains from one sample sequenced in a study of blood T cell repertoires in COVID-19. TCRdb's table, derived via immunoSEQ multiplex PCR, lists solely in-frame clones and lacks some. Here the sample spans about 210,000 clones, under 90% being singletons. The material sequenced was peripheral blood. The receptors derive from a woman in her thirties or forties with active or convalescent COVID-19.

The J gene is TRBJ2-5, the V gene TRBV5-1; D ambiguous. Trimming cost V 0 bases and J 2 bases, with 17 bases left between them. Germline loops: CDR1 SGHRS, CDR2 YFSETQ. The CDR3 has 17 amino acids. The CDR3 sequence: CASSLVLGAGNQETQYF. In nucleotides, the CDR3 is TGCGCCAGCAGCTTGGTCCTCGGAGCTGGAAATCAAGAGACCCAGTACTTC.

This clone was detected once. V is TRBV24-1 and J is TRBJ2-1; 7 nucleotides line up with TRBD1. V was clipped by 1 base and J by 0 bases; unmatched bases: 2. The CDR3 spans 16 residues. Germline lookup yields CDR1 KGHDR and CDR2 SFDVKD. CDR3 in DNA: TGTGCCACCAGTGATTTTGGGACAGCCTCCTACAATGAGCAGTTCTTC. It yields the protein CATSDFGTASYNEQFF.

The chain has TRBV5-1 and TRBJ2-1; no clear D gene. V was clipped by 0 bases and J by 5 bases, with 6 bases between them. Germline V gives CDR1 SGHRS, CDR2 YFSETQ. CDR3 size: 13 residues. The CDR3 is CASSLVLDNEQFF. The CDR3 DNA is TGCGCCAGCAGCTTGGTTCTTGACAATGAGCAGTTCTTC.

The rearrangement joins TRBV9 to TRBJ1-4, with 7 positions matching TRBD1. The CDR3 runs 15 residues. Losses at the gene ends were 3 bases for V and 7 bases for J; bases not matched to a gene: 9. CDR1 is SGDLS and CDR2 is YYNGEE in the germline V gene. CDR3 sequence: CASSAQGGLGEKLFF. The CDR3 DNA reads as TGTGCCAGCAGCGCCCAGGGGGGATTGGGTGAAAAACTGTTTTTT. The complete variable domain, with remaining parts taken from reference TRBV9 and TRBJ1-4, reads DSGVTQTPKHLITATGQRVTLRCSPRSGDLSVYWYQQSLDQGLQFLIQYYNGEERAKGNILERFSAQQFPDLHSELNLSSLELGDSALYFCASSAQGGLGEKLFFGSGTQLSVL.

This clone showed up just a few times. The sample contains more than one DNA sequence encoding this CDR3. This rearrangement joins TRBV11-2 to TRBJ2-1, with 7 bases identical to TRBD1. The CDR3 covers 16 residues. J lost 0 bases, V lost 1 base, and 3 bases had no gene match. Per germline, CDR1 SGHAT and CDR2 FQNNGV. CDR3 in amino acids: CASSLARDSSYNEQFF. The CDR3 DNA reads as TGTGCCAGCAGCTTAGCCCGGGACAGCTCCTACAATGAGCAGTTCTTC.

V gene TRBV7-2 combines with J gene TRBJ1-2, with 8 bases fitting TRBD1. The CDR3 contains 13 residues. Germline assignment: CDR1 SGHTA and CDR2 FQGNSA. Trimming cost V 3 bases and J 5 bases; bases outside gene matches: 2. CDR3 DNA: TGTGCCAGCAGCTTGGGACAGGAGTATGGCTACACCTTC. It encodes CASSLGQEYGYTF.

Only one count was recorded for this clone. This chain uses TRBV19 with TRBJ1-1; D is possibly TRBD1 (6 bases). The CDR3 has 14 amino acids. From germline, CDR1 is LNHDA and CDR2 SQIVND (reference sequence). Trimming removed 1 base from V and 4 bases from J, with 10 bases in between. The CDR3 region has the DNA TGTGCCAGTAGTATAGTGACAGGATCCACTGAAGCTTTCTTT. Its protein is CASSIVTGSTEAFF.

The chain is built from TRBV14 and TRBJ2-1, with D unresolved. The CDR3 sequence is 16 residues long. Germline V gene data show CDR1 as SGHDN and CDR2 as FVKESK. The V gene lost 4 bases and the J gene lost 5 bases, with 18 bases spanning the gap. The CDR3 DNA is TGTGCCAGCAGCCTTTTCGGTCACACGACAAACAATGAGCAGTTCTTC. Protein product: CASSLFGHTTNNEQFF.

This clone was seen a few times. The chain carries TRBV11-3 and TRBJ1-1; 7 nucleotides match TRBD1. J lost 5 bases, V lost 0 bases, and 9 bases had no gene match. From germline, CDR1 is SGHNT and CDR2 YENEEA. This CDR3 region has 16 residues. CDR3 sequence (DNA): TGTGCCAGCAGCTTAGATCTTTACAGGGGTTCGACTGAAGCTTTCTTT. This encodes CASSLDLYRGSTEAFF.

The chain recombines TRBV11-2 with TRBJ2-2, with 8 bases aligning to TRBD2. Germline V lookup: CDR1 SGHAT, CDR2 FQNNGV. V was pared by 1 base and J by 7 bases, with 11 bases of the junction left unmatched. The CDR3 runs 17 residues. The CDR3 spells CASSLGQAGVGNGELFF. The CDR3 DNA follows: TGTGCCAGCAGCTTAGGGCAAGCGGGAGTTGGTAACGGGGAGCTGTTTTTT.

This clone was counted a single time. V gene TRBV5-1 combines with J gene TRBJ1-1, with D maybe TRBD1 (6 bases). The V and J ends lost 1 base and 1 base respectively, with 11 bases between them. Germline V gives CDR1 SGHRS, CDR2 YFSETQ. This CDR3 region has 15 residues. The CDR3 protein is CASSLFTGRNTEAFF. The CDR3 DNA is TGCGCCAGCAGCTTGTTCACAGGGAGGAACACTGAAGCTTTCTTT.

The chain couples TRBV10-3 to TRBJ2-5; TRBD2 matches at 7 bases. The CDR3 spans 15 residues. Germline V gives CDR1 ENHRY, CDR2 SYGVKD. V lost 7 bases and J lost 4; bases outside the gene matches: 12. CDR3 sequence: CAIKEAGPSGETQYF. CDR3 in DNA: TGTGCCATCAAGGAAGCGGGGCCGTCAGGAGAGACCCAGTACTTC.

In its sample, this clone was seen once. The gene calls are TRBV27 and TRBJ2-3; 13 nucleotides match TRBD2. Trimming took 4 bases from V and 2 from J; bases not matched to a gene: 6. The CDR3 runs to 17 residues. Germline CDR1 and CDR2: MNHEY and SMNVEV (reference sequence). The CDR3 protein is CASSSGLAGDFTDTQYF. In DNA form, the CDR3 reads TGTGCCAGCAGTTCCGGACTAGCGGGGGACTTCACAGATACGCAGTATTTT.

The sample holds one count of this clone. This chain uses TRBV18 with TRBJ2-1; 8 positions match TRBD1. Losses at the gene ends were 3 bases for V and 7 bases for J; bases not matched to a gene: 8. Germline V gives CDR1 KGHSH, CDR2 LQKENI. The CDR3 totals 15 residues. CDR3 sequence reads: CASSPAQGAGNEQFF. The CDR3 region has the DNA TGTGCCAGCTCACCGGCTCAGGGGGCTGGGAATGAGCAGTTCTTC.

The V and J genes are TRBV24-1 and TRBJ2-1; possibly TRBD2 for D (5 bases). CDR1 and CDR2 from the germline V gene are KGHDR and SFDVKD. CDR3 length: 12 amino acids. V was cut by 9 bases and J by 4 bases, with 9 bases left in between. CDR3 in amino acids: CATQDSYNEQFF. CDR3 DNA: TGTGCCACCCAGGACTCTTACAATGAGCAGTTCTTC.

This chain uses TRBV7-6 with TRBJ2-1, with TRBD2 matching 8 bases. The CDR3 extends over 19 amino acids. V lost 0 bases to trimming and J lost 10 bases; unmatched junction nucleotides: 20. Germline loops: CDR1 SGHVS, CDR2 FNYEAQ. The CDR3 sequence: CASSLAGVRAGDWEWEQFF. CDR3 DNA: TGTGCCAGCAGCTTAGCCGGCGTCCGAGCGGGGGACTGGGAGTGGGAGCAGTTCTTC.

The V and J genes are TRBV2 and TRBJ2-7; D is undetermined. V was cut by 8 bases and J by 0 bases, with 5 bases left in between. The CDR3 is made up of 11 amino acids. From germline, CDR1 is SNHLY and CDR2 FYNNEI. The DNA of the CDR3 is TGTGCCAGCGTCTTCTCCTACGAGCAGTACTTC. It codes for CASVFSYEQYF.

This rearrangement joins TRBV3-1 (or the pseudogene TRBV3-2) to TRBJ2-1; 7 bases align to TRBD1. Germline CDR1 LGHDT, CDR2 YNNKEL (reference sequence). The CDR3 covers 12 residues. After removal of 3 bases from V and 8 bases from J, the junction contained 1 base not matched to a gene. CDR3 region: CASSQGQYEQFF. The CDR3 nucleotides are TGTGCCAGCAGCCAGGGACAGTATGAGCAGTTCTTC.

The rearrangement uses TRBV19 and TRBJ2-7, with TRBD1 identical over 10 bases. The germline CDR1 and CDR2 sequences are LNHDA and SQIVND (reference sequence). The CDR3 totals 14 residues. The V segment lost 2 bases and the J segment 4 bases; nucleotides outside the gene matches: 2. The CDR3 region is CASSITGQGYEQYF. CDR3 sequence (DNA): TGTGCCAGTAGTATAACGGGACAGGGGTACGAGCAGTACTTC.

The chain uses TRBV11-3 and TRBJ1-2, with D possibly matching TRBD1 (6 bases). The germline gives CDR1 SGHNT, CDR2 YENEEA. The CDR3 has 13 amino acids. V dropped 5 bases and J dropped 4 bases, with 11 bases sitting between them. In DNA, the CDR3 is TGTGCCAGCAGCACCGGACAGTCCTATGGCTACACCTTC. Amino acid sequence: CASSTGQSYGYTF.

The chain combines TRBV27 with TRBJ2-2, with 9 positions matching TRBD1. CDR3 length: 14 residues. V gave up 6 bases and J gave up 5 bases; unmatched junction bases: 4. Looked up from germline, CDR1 is MNHEY and CDR2 is SMNVEV (reference sequence). Here the CDR3 reads CASRGQGYTGELFF. The CDR3 region has the DNA TGTGCCAGCAGGGGACAGGGATATACCGGGGAGCTGTTTTTT.

The rearrangement uses TRBV2 and TRBJ2-3; 12 bases are shared with TRBD2. Unmatched junction bases numbered 6, after V lost 6 bases and J lost 5 bases. Germline assignment: CDR1 SNHLY and CDR2 FYNNEI. The CDR3 extends over 15 amino acids. CDR3 sequence (DNA): TGTGCCAGCAGGATTGTACTAGCGGGGGGAGATACGCAGTATTTT. This translates into CASRIVLAGGDTQYF.

The chain couples TRBV7-2 to TRBJ2-1; 11 bases are shared with TRBD2. This CDR3 is 14 amino acids long. CDR1 and CDR2 (germline): SGHTA, FQGNSA. The V and J ends lost 2 bases and 15 bases, in that order; junction bases with no gene match: 9. CDR3 DNA sequence: TGTGCCAGCAGCTTAATCGGTAGCGGGGGGGTTTCGTTCTTC. Translating gives CASSLIGSGGVSFF.

This chain links TRBV28 with TRBJ2-5, with 9 bases fitting TRBD2. The CDR3 consists of 17 residues. The junction had 11 bases not matched to a gene; V was cut back by 2 bases and J by 4 bases. Germline values: CDR1 MDHEN, CDR2 SYDVKM. The CDR3 is CASSLGREGRLRETQYF. In DNA form, the CDR3 reads TGTGCCAGCAGTTTAGGGCGGGAGGGACGCCTGAGAGAGACCCAGTACTTC.

Concerning this clone: One end of the junction is discordant with germline, which a read error may explain. The V gene is TRBV7-7, the J gene TRBJ2-5; 13 positions match TRBD2. Germline V gives CDR1 SSHAT, CDR2 FNYEAQ (reference sequence). The CDR3 totals 14 residues. CDR3 in amino acids: CASSGLAGAETQYF. The CDR3 DNA reads TGTGCTAGCAGCGGACTAGCGGGGGCTGAGACCCAGTACTTC. Based on the CDR3 plus reference TRBV7-7 and TRBJ2-5, the full variable domain is GAGVSQSPRYKVTKRGQDVTLRCDPISSHATLYWYQQALGQGPEFLTYFNYEAQPDKSGLPSDRFSAERPEGSISTLTIQRTEQRDSAMYRCASSGLAGAETQYFGPGTRLLVL.

V gene TRBV19 combines with J gene TRBJ2-3; TRBD2 might be the D (6 bases). Germline values: CDR1 LNHDA, CDR2 SQIVND (reference sequence). V lost 3 bases and J lost 1, with 17 bases in between. CDR3 length: 17 residues. In DNA, the CDR3 is TGTGCCAGTAGTATGTCGAGCCTTCCGGGGGGCACAGATACGCAGTATTTT. Translated: CASSMSSLPGGTDTQYF.

The sample holds one count of this clone. The CDR3 is CASSPPSQSSYNEQFF. In DNA, the CDR3 is TGTGCCAGCTCACCACCGTCACAGAGCTCCTACAATGAGCAGTTCTTC. The V call is TRBV18, the J call TRBJ2-1; no firm D call. V was trimmed by 0 bases and J by 0 bases, leaving 9 bases between them. Germline V gene sequence: CDR1 KGHSH, CDR2 LQKENI. The CDR3 contains 16 residues.

This clone showed up just a few times. The chain combines TRBV5-1 with TRBJ1-2; 8 bases are a match to TRBD1. Germline-derived CDR1 and CDR2 are SGHRS and YFSETQ. The CDR3 covers 16 residues. The V segment lost 0 bases and the J segment 3 bases; nucleotides outside the gene matches: 7. The DNA for the CDR3 is TGCGCCAGCAGCTTGGCCGCAGGGGGCAAGGACTATGGCTACACCTTC. Encoded protein: CASSLAAGGKDYGYTF.

V usage is TRBV6-2 or TRBV6-3 and J usage is TRBJ1-2; tentatively, D is TRBD1 (6 bases). Germline values: CDR1 MNHEY, CDR2 SVGEGT. The V and J ends lost 6 bases and 0 bases respectively, with 20 bases between them. CDR3 size: 17 residues. This CDR3 is CASSTLRGQPANYGYTF. The CDR3 bases are TGTGCCAGCAGCACATTGAGGGGACAACCTGCTAACTATGGCTACACCTTC.